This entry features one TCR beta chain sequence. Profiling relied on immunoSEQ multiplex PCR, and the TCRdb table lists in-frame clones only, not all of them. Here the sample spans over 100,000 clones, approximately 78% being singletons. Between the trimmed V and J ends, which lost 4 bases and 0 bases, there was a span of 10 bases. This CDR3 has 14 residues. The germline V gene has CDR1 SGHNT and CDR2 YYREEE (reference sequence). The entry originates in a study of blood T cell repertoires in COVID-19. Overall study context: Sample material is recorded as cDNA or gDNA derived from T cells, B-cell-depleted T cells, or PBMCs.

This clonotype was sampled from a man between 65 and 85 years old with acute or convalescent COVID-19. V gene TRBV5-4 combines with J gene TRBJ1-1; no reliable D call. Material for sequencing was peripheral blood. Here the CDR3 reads CASSTNGVNTEAFF. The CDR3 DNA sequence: TGTGCCAGCAGCACGAACGGGGTGAACACTGAAGCTTTCTTT.